What follows describes a single TCR beta chain. There are 14 residues in the CDR3. CDR1 and CDR2 from the germline V gene are MDHEN and SYDVKM. The germline V and J ends were trimmed by 6 bases and 4 bases, with 10 bases remaining between them. The data are from a study of blood T cells in healthy people across ages. Primers used in a second PCR of roughly 6 to 11 cycles were a sample-barcoded 5' primer and a J-beta primer mix. TCRdb reprocessed the 5' RACE reads via MiXCR and lists one record per CDR3 protein. The table has about 1.1 million distinct CDR3 sequences, roughly two fifths seen once. The sequence came from a young man in good health. V gene TRBV28 combines with J gene TRBJ1-6; D gene ambiguous. Sample: blood. CDR3 DNA: TGTGCCAGCAGGCAAATGGGGTATAATTCACCCCTCCACTTT. Translated, it gives CASRQMGYNSPLHF.